This T cell receptor (beta chain) was observed in a study of T-cell reconstitution after alpha-beta-depleted transplantation in children. Whole-study findings and limits: Expanded graft clones numbering several hundred reportedly gave rise to alpha-beta T cells about two months after transplant. It was newly produced T cells that mostly accounted for T-cell counts and diversity one year after transplant. Surviving recipient T cells and thymic progenitors accounted for the high day-60 TCRbeta diversity observed in some patients.

Unique molecular identifiers were used in preparing the TCRbeta library. TCRdb re-analysed the PCR reads in MiXCR, keeping a single row per CDR3 protein. There are just under 150,000 distinct CDR3 sequences in the sample; 8.8% occur only once, and about a sixth lies in the top ten. The table lists this clonotype with many counts. The antigen is undetermined. Germline CDR1 reads DFQATT; CDR2 reads SNEGSKA (reference sequence). This CDR3 spans 11 amino acids. V was shortened by 6 bases and J by 8 bases, with 13 bases between the two germline ends. The rearrangement uses TRBV20-1 and TRBJ1-1, with a tentative D call TRBD1 (5 bases). Source: PBMCs, mostly from graft donor cells, taken 180 days after TCRalphabeta/CD19-depleted stem cell transplant. This TCR came from a female patient younger than 10 who had a stem cell transplant for congenital amegakaryocytic thrombocytopenia, so the T cells may come from the graft donor. The chain's CDR3 is CSASGTQEAFF. The CDR3 DNA is TGCAGTGCCAGCGGGACGCAAGAAGCTTTCTTT.